One sample yielded the 26 T cell receptor beta chains listed below, sequenced in a study of cytomegalovirus exposure and HLA in healthy donors. PCR employed 60 Vbeta and 13 Jbeta primers. TCRdb's table, derived via immunoSEQ multiplex PCR, lists solely in-frame clones and lacks some. This sample has approximately 120,000 clones, with about 73% found just once. The sequencing input was PBMCs. The receptors shown here come from a woman aged 45 to 65 in good health and CMV-seropositive.

The chain recombines TRBV2 with TRBJ2-5, with D maybe TRBD1 (5 bases). Near its end, the DNA agrees better with TRBJ2-7, so the J call may be wrong. CDR3 length: 13 amino acids. Germline V gives CDR1 SNHLY, CDR2 FYNNEI. The CDR3 is CASSEYRPYEQYF. The CDR3 coding sequence is TGTGCCAGCAGTGAGTACAGGCCCTACGAGCAGTACTTC.

CDR3 sequence (DNA): TGTGCCAGCAGGACCGGGACAGGGAATGTAGCCCTCCACTTT. Its translation is CASRTGTGNVALHF. The genes are TRBV6-6 and TRBJ1-6; 9 bases align to TRBD1. The CDR3 consists of 14 residues. V lost 6 bases, J lost 14 bases, and 11 bases stayed unmatched. Germline CDR1 MNHNY, CDR2 SVGAGI (reference sequence).

About this clone: A junction end diverges from the germline sequence, so it may reflect a read error. The chain recombines TRBV7-9 with TRBJ1-5; no clear D. Germline V gene sequence: CDR1 SEHNR, CDR2 FQNEAQ (reference sequence). The CDR3 loop spans 12 amino acids. The CDR3 nucleotides are TGTTCCAGCAGCTTGGGAGATCAGCCCCAGCATTTT. Translated, it gives CSSSLGDQPQHF.

This clone came up a few times. This chain joins TRBV15 and TRBJ1-2; possibly TRBD1 for D (5 bases). The CDR3 spans 16 residues. Trimming cost V 0 bases and J 2 bases, with 13 bases left between them. Germline V gene lookup returns CDR1 LNHNV and CDR2 YYDKDF (reference sequence). CDR3 nucleotides: TGTGCCACCAGCAGAGAGCAAGGGGCCGTCAACTATGGCTACACCTTC. Protein: CATSREQGAVNYGYTF.

The chain recombines TRBV5-6 with TRBJ1-2, with D tentatively TRBD1 (6 bases). The CDR3 covers 14 residues. Germline loops: CDR1 SGHDT, CDR2 YYEEEE. V was cut by 1 base and J by 6 bases, with 13 bases left in between. The CDR3 region has the DNA TGTGCCAGCAGCTTGTTCCGGGGGGCGGATGGCTACACCTTC. This sequence encodes CASSLFRGADGYTF.

The chain employs TRBV27 and TRBJ2-1; D is possibly TRBD2 (7 bases). Germline CDR1 MNHEY, CDR2 SMNVEV (reference sequence). The CDR3 length is 17 residues. The V and J ends lost 2 bases and 3 bases respectively, with 17 bases between them. Here the CDR3 reads CASSLNSAGAFYNEQFF. The DNA for the CDR3 is TGTGCCAGCAGTTTAAACTCCGCGGGGGCCTTCTACAATGAGCAGTTCTTC.

The gene calls are TRBV2 and TRBJ1-4; D is unresolved. The CDR3 totals 15 residues. Trimming removed 8 bases at V and 3 bases at J, with 16 bases between. CDR1 is SNHLY and CDR2 is FYNNEI in the germline V gene. This CDR3 is CASHRSGTANEKLFF. CDR3 in DNA: TGTGCCAGCCATCGGTCGGGTACGGCTAATGAAAAACTGTTTTTT.

The chain combines TRBV7-8 with TRBJ2-5, with TRBD1 identical over 7 bases. The germline V gene has CDR1 SGHVS and CDR2 FQNEAQ. This CDR3 spans 16 amino acids. Trimming at V came to 5 bases and at J to 5 bases, leaving 14 bases not matched to a gene. The CDR3 spells CASSPPGRGHRETQYF. The CDR3 DNA reads as TGTGCCAGCAGCCCTCCCGGTAGGGGGCACAGGGAGACCCAGTACTTC.

The chain has TRBV4-1 and TRBJ1-5; D not certain. Per the germline V gene, CDR1 is MGHRA and CDR2 is YSYEKL. CDR3 length: 13 amino acids. V lost 5 bases and J lost 3, with 8 bases in between. CDR3 in DNA: TGCGCCAGCAGCTCCAGTGTCAATCAGCCCCAGCATTTT. Protein product: CASSSSVNQPQHF.

The chain recombines TRBV11-2 with TRBJ1-1, with 9 bases aligning to TRBD1. CDR3 length: 17 amino acids. Germline-derived CDR1 and CDR2 are SGHAT and FQNNGV. V was clipped by 8 bases and J by 6 bases; unmatched bases: 19. DNA of the CDR3: TGTGCCAGCCGCTCGTGGACGGACAGGGGAGGACAGGCTGAAGCTTTCTTT. Its protein product is CASRSWTDRGGQAEAFF. The whole variable domain, remainder taken from reference TRBV11-2 and TRBJ1-1, is EAGVAQSPRYKIIEKRQSVAFWCNPISGHATLYWYQQILGQGPKLLIQFQNNGVVDDSQLPKDRFSAERLKGVDSTLKIQPAKLEDSAVYLCASRSWTDRGGQAEAFFGQGTRLTVV.

This chain connects TRBV7-9 to TRBJ2-3, with 12 bases fitting TRBD2. Germline assignment: CDR1 SEHNR and CDR2 FQNEAQ (reference sequence). The V segment lost 5 bases and the J segment 8 bases; nucleotides outside the gene matches: 14. CDR3 length equals 17 residues. CDR3 DNA: TGTGCCAGCAGCACTCAGAGGACTAGCGGGGTTATGGGTACGCAGTATTTT. Amino acids: CASSTQRTSGVMGTQYF.

This clone came up a few times. The chain joins TRBV5-4 to TRBJ2-6; TRBD1 is a possible D gene (6 bases). Trimming shortened V by 4 bases and J by 0 bases, and 17 bases separated the two germline ends. Germline CDR1 SGHNT, CDR2 YYREEE (reference sequence). This CDR3 contains 18 residues. CDR3 coding DNA: TGTGCCAGCAGCCCCCCCGGCCAGGGGTTCTCTGGGGCCAACGTCCTGACTTTC. It translates to CASSPPGQGFSGANVLTF.

This clone was picked up one time. This chain connects TRBV10-2 to TRBJ2-7, with D possibly TRBD2 on 5 matching bases. The CDR3 has 11 amino acids. Trimming cost V 6 bases and J 6 bases, with 9 bases left between them. Germline CDR1 is WSHSY and CDR2 is SAAADI. CDR3 bases: TGCGCCAGCAGGGAGGCAGGCGAGCAGTACTTC. Translating gives CASREAGEQYF.

The chain has TRBV6-5 and TRBJ1-5; TRBD1 matches at 7 bases. In germline, CDR1 is MNHEY, CDR2 SVGAGI. This CDR3 contains 14 residues. J gave up 6 bases and V 5 bases, and 7 bases lay outside the gene matches. Written as DNA, the CDR3 is TGTGCCAGCAGTGAACGACAGGGTGTTCAGCCCCAGCATTTT. Protein sequence: CASSERQGVQPQHF.

This clone has just one count. V usage is TRBV7-9 and J usage is TRBJ2-7, with 9 bases aligning to TRBD1. The V segment lost 4 bases and the J segment 4 bases; nucleotides outside the gene matches: 14. The CDR3 covers 17 residues. Germline CDR1 is SEHNR and CDR2 is FQNEAQ (reference sequence). Here the CDR3 reads CASSWKSSGTGQYEQYF. The CDR3 DNA reads as TGTGCCAGCAGCTGGAAGAGCTCCGGGACAGGGCAGTACGAGCAGTACTTC. The variable domain in full, completed from reference TRBV7-9 and TRBJ2-7, reads DTGVSQNPRHKITKRGQNVTFRCDPISEHNRLYWYRQTLGQGPEFLTYFQNEAQLEKSRLLSDRFSAERPKGSFSTLEIQRTEQGDSAMYLCASSWKSSGTGQYEQYFGPGTRLTVT.

This chain joins TRBV10-1 and TRBJ2-5, with D possibly TRBD1 on 5 matching bases. The end of the DNA is better explained by TRBJ2-7, so the J call may be wrong. Germline assignment: CDR1 WNHNN and CDR2 SYGVQD (reference sequence). The CDR3 has 15 residues. For the CDR3, the DNA is TGCGCCAGCAGTGAGCTCTTGCAGGGTCGCTACGAGCAGTACTTC. Translating it yields CASSELLQGRYEQYF.

The rearrangement links TRBV19 to TRBJ1-2; D unresolved. The CDR3 runs to 13 residues. Trimming left V 3 bases short and J 4 bases short, with 9 bases between. Looked up from germline, CDR1 is LNHDA and CDR2 is SQIVND (reference sequence). CDR3 DNA sequence: TGTGCCAGTAGTATGACCTCAGGCTATGGCTACACCTTC. It yields the protein CASSMTSGYGYTF.

This clone was seen only once. The gene calls are TRBV27 and TRBJ1-6; tentatively, D is TRBD1 (5 bases). From germline, CDR1 is MNHEY and CDR2 SMNVEV (reference sequence). V was shortened by 3 bases and J by 6 bases, with 12 bases between the two germline ends. The CDR3 is 15 amino acids. The CDR3 reads CASSFIWRGNSPLHF. DNA for the CDR3: TGTGCCAGCAGTTTTATTTGGAGGGGTAATTCACCCCTCCACTTT.

This chain connects TRBV2 to TRBJ1-5; the match to TRBD1 covers 9 bases. Germline CDR1 reads SNHLY; CDR2 reads FYNNEI. The CDR3 runs to 17 residues. With V trimmed by 4 bases and J by 4 bases, 11 bases remained unmatched. This CDR3 reads CASSGAVGTGPNQPQHF. CDR3 coding DNA: TGTGCCAGCAGTGGTGCTGTTGGGACAGGGCCTAATCAGCCCCAGCATTTT.

The chain carries TRBV29-1 and TRBJ1-1, with D tentatively TRBD1 (5 bases). Trimming took off 4 bases at V and 11 bases at J, with 14 bases between the two ends. In germline, CDR1 is SQVTM, CDR2 ANQGSEA. The CDR3 is 11 residues long. The CDR3 DNA sequence: TGCAGCGTTGGGGCCCCGGGGGGGGCTTTCTTT. It yields the protein CSVGAPGGAFF. Filled out from reference TRBV29-1 and TRBJ1-1, the complete variable domain reads SAVISQKPSRDICQRGTSLTIQCQVDSQVTMMFWYRQQPGQSLTLIATANQGSEATYESGFVIDKFPISRPNLTFSTLTVSNMSPEDSSIYLCSVGAPGGAFFGQGTRLTVV.

This chain uses TRBV18 with TRBJ2-5; 8 bases map to TRBD2. V lost 0 bases and J lost 5; bases outside the gene matches: 5. The CDR3 extends over 15 amino acids. Germline CDR1 and CDR2: KGHSH and LQKENI. CDR3 protein: CASSPPSGGGETQYF. As DNA, the CDR3 is TGTGCCAGCTCACCACCCAGCGGGGGCGGGGAGACCCAGTACTTC.

V gene TRBV12-5 combines with J gene TRBJ1-2, with 7 bases fitting TRBD1. The CDR3 extends over 16 amino acids. CDR1 is LGHNT, CDR2 FRNRAP, per germline. V shed 5 bases and J 6 bases; nucleotides not matched to a gene: 15. The DNA for the CDR3 is TGTGCTAGTGGTCCCCAGGGCAGGGGGATTAGCGATGGCTACACCTTC. As protein: CASGPQGRGISDGYTF.

The chain is built from TRBV2 and TRBJ2-3, with 9 positions matching TRBD1. The CDR3 runs to 18 residues. Trimming at V came to 1 base and at J to 0 bases, leaving 8 bases not matched to a gene. Germline V gene sequence: CDR1 SNHLY, CDR2 FYNNEI. The CDR3 here is CASSEVPGQGKSTDTQYF. CDR3 DNA: TGTGCCAGCAGTGAAGTTCCAGGACAGGGGAAGAGCACAGATACGCAGTATTTT.

V and J are TRBV11-1 and TRBJ2-3; 7 nucleotides agree with TRBD2. CDR1 and CDR2 from the germline V gene are SGHAT and FQDESV (reference sequence). The J segment lost 4 bases and the V segment lost 4 bases, leaving 14 bases of the junction unmatched. CDR3 length: 17 residues. The CDR3 is CASSYTTSLMVADTQYF. CDR3 coding DNA: TGTGCCAGCAGCTATACGACTAGCTTGATGGTGGCAGATACGCAGTATTTT.

The V and J genes are TRBV5-4 and TRBJ2-5; 10 bases align to TRBD1. After removal of 4 bases from V and 4 bases from J, the junction contained 4 bases not matched to a gene. This CDR3 is 14 amino acids long. CDR1 is SGHNT and CDR2 is YYREEE in the germline V gene (reference sequence). CDR3 in amino acids: CASSRQGAGETQYF. The CDR3 DNA reads TGTGCCAGCAGCCGACAGGGGGCAGGAGAGACCCAGTACTTC.

J is TRBJ2-3 and V is TRBV2, with 8 bases lining up with TRBD1. This CDR3 region has 14 residues. Germline lookup yields CDR1 SNHLY and CDR2 FYNNEI. J gave up 2 bases and V 7 bases, and 5 bases lay outside the gene matches. CDR3: CASNDRGNTDTQYF. The CDR3 DNA reads TGTGCCAGCAATGACAGGGGAAACACAGATACGCAGTATTTT.